Shown below are 14 T cell receptor beta chains from a single sample sequenced in a study of blood T cells in healthy people across ages. A J-beta primer mix and a sample-barcoded 5' primer were used in a second PCR of roughly 7 to 12 cycles. MiXCR, run by TCRdb on the 5' RACE reads, gives a single entry per CDR3 protein. This repertoire shows 700,000 to 950,000 distinct CDR3 sequences, 55% to 70% found once; its top ten account for 20% to 25%. Sequencing was carried out using blood. The source of these receptors is a man under 40 in good health.

The DNA of the CDR3 is TGCGCCAGCAGCCAAGAATTCAGTGCCTACGAGCAGTACTTC. Encoded protein: CASSQEFSAYEQYF. V and J are TRBV4-1 and TRBJ2-7; D gene unclear. The ends were cut back, 0 bases at V and 2 bases at J, with 8 bases in the middle. Germline V lookup: CDR1 MGHRA, CDR2 YSYEKL. The CDR3 runs 14 residues.

The rearrangement joins TRBV3-1 to TRBJ2-3; 8 positions match TRBD2. V lost 4 bases, J lost 4 bases, and 13 bases stayed unmatched. The length of the CDR3 is 17 residues. CDR1 is LGHDT, CDR2 YNNKEL, per germline (reference sequence). The CDR3 coding sequence is TGTGCCAGCAGCCGACCCTCTGGAGCGGGGGAAGCAGATACGCAGTATTTT. It encodes CASSRPSGAGEADTQYF.

This sequence joins TRBV12-3 or TRBV12-4 and TRBJ2-5; D unresolved. The CDR3 loop spans 15 amino acids. Trimming took off 6 bases at V and 3 bases at J, with 17 bases between the two ends. The CDR3: CASSPIATSKETQYF. The DNA of the CDR3 is TGTGCCAGCAGCCCCATTGCGACCTCGAAAGAGACCCAGTACTTC.

The CDR3 loop is CTLERQGATYGYTF. The CDR3 DNA reads TGCACCCTGGAGAGGCAGGGGGCCACGTATGGCTACACCTTC. V usage is TRBV29-1 and J usage is TRBJ1-2, with 8 positions matching TRBD1. This CDR3 is built from 14 residues. Germline V gives CDR1 SQVTM, CDR2 ANQGSEA.

The chain employs TRBV11-2 and TRBJ2-7, with D perhaps matching TRBD1 (5 bases). There are 13 residues in the CDR3. Germline V gene lookup returns CDR1 SGHAT and CDR2 FQNNGV. Trimming took 6 bases from V and 4 from J, leaving 13 bases between them. The CDR3 bases are TGTGCCAGCAGTTCAATAACAGGTTACGAGCAGTACTTC. Translated: CASSSITGYEQYF. Looking up the rest from reference TRBV11-2 and TRBJ2-7 gives the full variable domain: EAGVAQSPRYKIIEKRQSVAFWCNPISGHATLYWYQQILGQGPKLLIQFQNNGVVDDSQLPKDRFSAERLKGVDSTLKIQPAKLEDSAVYLCASSSITGYEQYFGPGTRLTVT.

The J gene is TRBJ2-5, the V gene TRBV20-1; TRBD2 matches at 8 bases. The CDR3 covers 13 residues. Germline CDR1 is DFQATT and CDR2 is SNEGSKA (reference sequence). With 0 bases clipped from V and 11 bases from J, the junction kept 8 bases outside the gene matches. Written as DNA, the CDR3 is TGCAGTGCTAGAGATCTAGCGGGCAATAAGCAGTACTTC. It specifies CSARDLAGNKQYF.

This clonotype was observed a handful of times. The chain combines TRBV4-3 with TRBJ1-2; D is undetermined. V was cut by 2 bases and J by 5 bases, with 15 bases left in between. Germline CDR1 and CDR2: LGHNA and YSLEER. This CDR3 contains 15 residues. The CDR3 sequence is CASSQYRIGNYGYTF. In DNA, the CDR3 is TGCGCCAGCAGCCAATATCGCATCGGAAATTATGGCTACACCTTC.

In this sample, this clonotype turned up a few times. The V call is TRBV2, the J call TRBJ2-5; 7 nucleotides agree with TRBD2. Germline loops: CDR1 SNHLY, CDR2 FYNNEI. Trimming cost V 10 bases and J 3 bases; bases outside gene matches: 2. The CDR3 length is 11 residues. The CDR3 region is CATRGEETQYF. For the CDR3, the DNA is TGTGCCACCCGGGGGGAAGAGACCCAGTACTTC.

This chain joins TRBV20-1 and TRBJ1-1; D not certain. Deletions cut 3 bases from V and 10 bases from J, with 21 bases between. In germline, CDR1 is DFQATT, CDR2 SNEGSKA (reference sequence). CDR3 length: 14 residues. The CDR3 region is CSASYGSQFRGAFF. DNA of the CDR3: TGCAGTGCTAGTTACGGGAGCCAGTTTCGCGGAGCTTTCTTT.

This chain links TRBV9 with TRBJ2-6, with 7 bases lining up with TRBD1. The germline gives CDR1 SGDLS, CDR2 YYNGEE. The CDR3 spans 17 residues. Trimming took 0 bases from V and 0 from J; bases not matched to a gene: 3. CDR3 region: CASSVEGQISGANVLTF. The CDR3 bases are TGTGCCAGCAGCGTAGAGGGACAGATCTCTGGGGCCAACGTCCTGACTTTC. Combining the CDR3 with reference TRBV9 and TRBJ2-6 gives the whole variable domain DSGVTQTPKHLITATGQRVTLRCSPRSGDLSVYWYQQSLDQGLQFLIQYYNGEERAKGNILERFSAQQFPDLHSELNLSSLELGDSALYFCASSVEGQISGANVLTFGAGSRLTVL.

The CDR3 reads CASSQGVGQQQLILHF. CDR3 sequence (DNA): TGTGCCAGCAGCCAGGGTGTGGGCCAGCAGCAGCTAATCCTCCACTTT. The chain joins TRBV4-2 to TRBJ1-6, with D uncertain. Germline-derived CDR1 and CDR2 are LGHNA and YNFKEQ. The V end was cut by 3 bases, the J end by 15 bases, with 24 bases between. The CDR3 is 16 amino acids.

The gene calls are TRBV29-1 and TRBJ2-1, with D perhaps given as TRBD1 or TRBD2 (5 bases each). The CDR3 loop spans 14 amino acids. Germline V gene data show CDR1 as SQVTM and CDR2 as ANQGSEA. The germline V and J ends were trimmed by 7 bases and 2 bases, with 15 bases remaining between them. The CDR3: CSAPKVGAYNEQFF. The CDR3 DNA reads as TGCAGCGCTCCAAAGGTGGGGGCCTACAATGAGCAGTTCTTC.

This clonotype was observed a handful of times. The rearrangement joins TRBV5-1 to TRBJ2-7; D is uncertain. Trimming took 1 base from V and 9 from J, leaving 14 bases between them. CDR1 and CDR2 from the germline V gene are SGHRS and YFSETQ. The CDR3 spans 13 residues. CDR3 loop: CASSLQNPNGQYF. In nucleotides, the CDR3 is TGCGCCAGCAGCTTGCAAAACCCCAACGGGCAGTACTTC.

This clonotype was seen many times. The chain is built from TRBV9 and TRBJ2-5; D is possibly TRBD1 or TRBD2 (5 bases each). V lost 3 bases and J 1 base, leaving 13 bases between the germline ends. Germline assignment: CDR1 SGDLS and CDR2 YYNGEE. The CDR3 runs to 15 residues. The CDR3 nucleotides read TGTGCCAGCAGCGGGGGGAGCGTAGCCCAAGAGACCCAGTACTTC. It specifies CASSGGSVAQETQYF.